This is a list of T cell receptor beta chains from one sample in a study of somatic mutations in cytotoxic T cells in rheumatoid arthritis. Some clones are missing from TCRdb's copy, which holds only in-frame ones; the method was immunoSEQ multiplex PCR. The sample includes under 15,000 clones, 74% of them seen just once. The sequenced sample consisted of CD8+ T cells sorted from blood. The receptors come from a man between 65 and 85 years old in good health. The CDR3 runs from the conserved cysteine through the conserved F or W. The order of the fields is CDR3 length, D gene, J gene, V gene, CDR3 protein. The D gene is left open where the match is weak.

cdr3_length: 15
d_call: -
j_call: TRBJ2-2
v_call: TRBV7-2
cdr3_aa: CASSPPYTNTGELFF

cdr3_length: 15
d_call: -
j_call: TRBJ2-2
v_call: TRBV13
cdr3_aa: CASSLEQENTGELFF

cdr3_length: 15
d_call: -
j_call: TRBJ1-2
v_call: TRBV10-3
cdr3_aa: CAISDPGTPDYGYTF

cdr3_length: 19
d_call: -
j_call: TRBJ1-5
v_call: TRBV4-3
cdr3_aa: CASSQVVIGLDSSNQPQHF

cdr3_length: 17
d_call: TRBD1
j_call: TRBJ2-3
v_call: TRBV28
cdr3_aa: CASTHRGASFFADTQYF

cdr3_length: 18
d_call: -
j_call: TRBJ1-1
v_call: TRBV25-1
cdr3_aa: CASSDPDSSGVMNTEAFF

cdr3_length: 13
d_call: TRBD1
j_call: TRBJ1-2
v_call: TRBV9
cdr3_aa: CASSSTGVVGYTF

cdr3_length: 16
d_call: -
j_call: TRBJ2-1
v_call: TRBV10-3
cdr3_aa: CAISESIQGSYNEQFF

cdr3_length: 16
d_call: TRBD1
j_call: TRBJ1-2
v_call: TRBV7-2
cdr3_aa: CASSIRDRAEKGGYTF

cdr3_length: 16
d_call: -
j_call: TRBJ2-2
v_call: TRBV28
cdr3_aa: CASSSLRGRSAGELFF

cdr3_length: 16
d_call: -
j_call: TRBJ2-3
v_call: TRBV5-1
cdr3_aa: CASSATAVHSTDTQYF

cdr3_length: 15
d_call: TRBD2
j_call: TRBJ2-3
v_call: TRBV5-1
cdr3_aa: CASSFESGGSDTQYF

cdr3_length: 15
d_call: TRBD1
j_call: TRBJ1-6
v_call: TRBV14
cdr3_aa: CASSHRTGGNSPLHF

cdr3_length: 17
d_call: TRBD2
j_call: TRBJ2-5
v_call: TRBV25-1
cdr3_aa: CASSDPLAGGYQETQYF

cdr3_length: 13
d_call: -
j_call: TRBJ1-2
v_call: TRBV7-2
cdr3_aa: CASSPDSNYGYTF

cdr3_length: 14
d_call: TRBD2
j_call: TRBJ2-1
v_call: TRBV11-3
cdr3_aa: CASSMGLADNEQFF

cdr3_length: 15
d_call: -
j_call: TRBJ2-1
v_call: TRBV5-1
cdr3_aa: CASSSRASSYNEQFF

cdr3_length: 17
d_call: -
j_call: TRBJ2-1
v_call: TRBV28
cdr3_aa: CASSATGTTKPNEGQFF

cdr3_length: 16
d_call: -
j_call: TRBJ2-3
v_call: TRBV4-3
cdr3_aa: CASSQSGSSEVDTQYF

cdr3_length: 15
d_call: TRBD1
j_call: TRBJ1-5
v_call: TRBV4-1
cdr3_aa: CASSQEGQGYQPQHF

cdr3_length: 15
d_call: TRBD2
j_call: TRBJ2-1
v_call: TRBV9
cdr3_aa: CASSSGTSGFYEQFF

cdr3_length: 13
d_call: TRBD1
j_call: TRBJ2-7
v_call: TRBV6-5
cdr3_aa: CASRQGARYEQYF

cdr3_length: 14
d_call: -
j_call: TRBJ2-1
v_call: TRBV5-5
cdr3_aa: CASSLDSSYNEQFF

cdr3_length: 13
d_call: -
j_call: TRBJ2-7
v_call: TRBV4-2
cdr3_aa: CASSQGNSYEQYF

cdr3_length: 12
d_call: -
j_call: TRBJ1-4
v_call: TRBV9
cdr3_aa: CASSVGGAELFF

cdr3_length: 16
d_call: -
j_call: TRBJ2-2
v_call: TRBV9
cdr3_aa: CASSVGTTPSTGELFF

cdr3_length: 14
d_call: -
j_call: TRBJ2-7
v_call: TRBV7-2
cdr3_aa: CASSLEEGGYEQYF

cdr3_length: 12
d_call: -
j_call: TRBJ2-5
v_call: TRBV27
cdr3_aa: CASNDGGQTQYF

cdr3_length: 15
d_call: TRBD1
j_call: TRBJ1-2
v_call: TRBV4-1
cdr3_aa: CASSPRTGTAYGYTF

cdr3_length: 14
d_call: -
j_call: TRBJ2-2
v_call: TRBV6-4
cdr3_aa: CASSEDLSTGELFF

cdr3_length: 16
d_call: TRBD1
j_call: TRBJ2-7
v_call: TRBV4-1
cdr3_aa: CASSLTTGGISYEQYF

cdr3_length: 14
d_call: -
j_call: TRBJ2-3
v_call: TRBV5-6
cdr3_aa: CASSPLVDTDTQYF

cdr3_length: 15
d_call: -
j_call: TRBJ2-6
v_call: TRBV27
cdr3_aa: CASSPRKGGANVLTF

cdr3_length: 15
d_call: -
j_call: TRBJ1-1
v_call: TRBV19
cdr3_aa: CASSIWTLAVTEAFF

cdr3_length: 14
d_call: -
j_call: TRBJ2-7
v_call: TRBV7-9
cdr3_aa: CASSLVGASYEQYF

cdr3_length: 15
d_call: TRBD1
j_call: TRBJ2-7
v_call: TRBV10-3
cdr3_aa: CAIGDRGATAYEQYF

cdr3_length: 14
d_call: -
j_call: TRBJ2-5
v_call: TRBV4-1
cdr3_aa: CASSQVQGTETQYF

cdr3_length: 15
d_call: -
j_call: TRBJ1-2
v_call: TRBV7-9
cdr3_aa: CASSWEQGSLYGYTF

cdr3_length: 19
d_call: TRBD2
j_call: TRBJ2-1
v_call: TRBV18
cdr3_aa: CASSLGLAGGKSSYNEQFF

cdr3_length: 16
d_call: -
j_call: TRBJ1-1
v_call: TRBV28
cdr3_aa: CASSLLGGFPSTEAFF

cdr3_length: 16
d_call: TRBD1
j_call: TRBJ2-3
v_call: TRBV28
cdr3_aa: CASSINRGLNTDTQYF

cdr3_length: 15
d_call: -
j_call: TRBJ1-1
v_call: TRBV2
cdr3_aa: CASSASGSMNTEAFF

cdr3_length: 15
d_call: -
j_call: TRBJ1-1
v_call: TRBV15
cdr3_aa: CATNAARGERTEAFF

cdr3_length: 13
d_call: -
j_call: TRBJ2-7
v_call: TRBV13
cdr3_aa: CASSSSSGYEQYF

cdr3_length: 13
d_call: -
j_call: TRBJ1-1
v_call: TRBV27
cdr3_aa: CASSLARVGEAFF

cdr3_length: 14
d_call: TRBD1
j_call: TRBJ1-2
v_call: TRBV14
cdr3_aa: CASSRRQGDYGYTF

cdr3_length: 12
d_call: -
j_call: TRBJ1-1
v_call: TRBV7-9
cdr3_aa: CASSKGDTEAFF

cdr3_length: 15
d_call: TRBD2
j_call: TRBJ2-7
v_call: TRBV9
cdr3_aa: CASSVAGGAFYEQYF